This T cell receptor (beta chain) appears in the sequencing data of a study of blood T cell repertoires in COVID-19. For the study at large: Acute-phase and convalescent COVID-19 samples originated in the United States, Italy and Spain. Sources were T cells, B-cell-depleted T cells, or PBMCs; the material itself was cDNA or gDNA.

Trimming stripped 9 bases from V and 0 bases from J, with 11 bases between. The CDR3 covers 13 residues. From germline, CDR1 is SNHLY and CDR2 FYNNEI. In the study's own analysis: Quantification of nucleated cells was approximated via reference gene primer amplification. Data came from immunoSEQ multiplex PCR; TCRdb stores just in-frame clones and leaves some out. V and J calls and clone size are as listed in that table; D and trimming were resolved from the DNA. In the table there are approximately 670,000 clones, 80% to 90% of which are singletons. The sequence derives from a woman aged 18-35 years with acute or convalescent COVID-19. This chain connects TRBV2 to TRBJ1-1; weak D call: TRBD1 (5 bases). The sample consisted of peripheral blood. The CDR3 spells CARIPTVNTEAFF. The CDR3 DNA is TGTGCCAGGATTCCGACAGTGAACACTGAAGCTTTCTTT.